This T cell receptor beta chain originates from a study of shared clonotypes between healthy human individuals. Study outcomes and limitations: Large depth notwithstanding, sorted-subset sequencing proved incomplete by rarefaction.

Worth noting for this clone: Its antigen is not known.

The CDR3 spans 13 residues. TCRdb's table, derived via immunoSEQ multiplex PCR, lists solely in-frame clones and lacks some. The sample records 2 million to 3 million clones, 93% being singletons. The sequencing input was naive CD4+ T cells from PBMCs. Noted subset: CD45RA+ positively selected. The origin of this receptor is a man aged 18 to 29 in good health. Some clones in this sample may be carry-over from other donors' samples. The chain employs TRBV21-1 and TRBJ2-7. TRBV21-1 is a pseudogene locus. The CDR3 spells CASRLEGSYEQYF. The CDR3 DNA sequence: TGTGCCAGCAGGCTAGAAGGGTCCTACGAGCAGTACTTC.